The 29 T cell receptor beta chains below come from one sample, sequenced in a study of tumor and adjacent non-tumor tissue in lung cancer. TCRbeta libraries were built with three rounds of nested PCR, modified from ARM-PCR. Each CDR3 protein is one row after TCRdb ran MiXCR on the multiplex PCR reads. The sample lists about 110,000 distinct CDR3 sequences, 62% seen once, with roughly 20% in the top ten. The template was RNA from unsorted bulk tissue. More than 3 cm separated this lung sample from the edge of the tumor. The sequenced sample consisted of distant non-tumor lung tissue. The receptors were gathered from a man aged 55 to 70 with non-small cell lung cancer.

About this clonotype itself: A much larger clone is a single base away; this may be a read error. The rearrangement links TRBV29-1 to TRBJ1-5, with 8 bases fitting TRBD1. The CDR3 has 14 residues. Germline V gene lookup returns CDR1 SQVTM and CDR2 ANQGSEA. Unmatched junction bases numbered 10, after V lost 6 bases and J lost 6 bases. CDR3 region: CSVAGGVGIQPQHF. Here the CDR3 DNA reads TGCAGCGTAGCAGGGGGCGTTGGCATTCAGCCCCAGCATTTT.

This clonotype was counted ten times or more. The chain has TRBV4-1 and TRBJ1-3; unclear D gene. V lost 0 bases, J lost 0 bases, and 9 bases lay in between. This CDR3 has 16 amino acids. CDR1 is MGHRA, CDR2 YSYEKL, per germline. The DNA for the CDR3 is TGCGCCAGCAGCCAAGAAATTGGGCGCTCTGGAAACACCATATATTTT. Amino acid sequence: CASSQEIGRSGNTIYF.

Points on this clonotype: The missing conserved phenylalanine or tryptophan at the end of this CDR3 makes a read error likely. J is TRBJ2-1 and V is TRBV25-1, with TRBD2 identical over 11 bases. Germline lookup yields CDR1 MGHDK and CDR2 SYGVNS. The length of the CDR3 is 14 residues. The J segment lost 5 bases and the V segment lost 6 bases, leaving 3 bases of the junction unmatched. Written as DNA, the CDR3 is TGTGCCAGCAGCTTAGCGGGAGGGAACAATGAGCAGTTCCTC. As protein: CASSLAGGNNEQFL.

Notes on this clonotype: A junction boundary mismatches the germline segment, possibly from a read error. V gene TRBV5-1 combines with J gene TRBJ2-3; no clear D gene. This CDR3 is 14 amino acids long. Germline CDR1 SGHRS, CDR2 YFSETQ. The CDR3 DNA sequence: TGCGCAAGCAGCTTGTTGTCAGTTACAAATACGCACTATTTT. Protein sequence: CASSLLSVTNTHYF. The whole variable domain, filled in from reference TRBV5-1 and TRBJ2-3, reads KAGVTQTPRYLIKTRGQQVTLSCSPISGHRSVSWYQQTPGQGLQFLFEYFSETQRNKGNFPGRFSGRQFSNSRSEMNVSTLELGDSALYLCASSLLSVTNTHYFGPGTRLTVL.

In its sample, this clonotype was seen a few times. The gene calls are TRBV7-9 and TRBJ2-5, with a weak D call TRBD1 (5 bases). CDR1 is SEHNR, CDR2 FQNEAQ, per germline (reference sequence). Trimming cost V 5 bases and J 5 bases, with 15 bases left between them. This CDR3 region has 14 residues. The CDR3 is CASSVAGQGETQYF. As DNA, the CDR3 is TGTGCCAGCAGCGTCGCCGGGCAGGGTGAGACCCAGTACTTC.

This clonotype was recorded once. Since a much larger clone is just one base distant, this may be a read error. The chain combines TRBV7-8 with TRBJ2-3; TRBD2 matches at 11 bases. This CDR3 region has 15 residues. Germline loops: CDR1 SGHVS, CDR2 FQNEAQ. V lost 4 bases to trimming and J lost 8 bases; unmatched junction nucleotides: 8. The CDR3 reads CASSSGLAVSGTQYF. The CDR3 DNA reads as TGTGCCAGCAGCTCGGGACTAGCGGTTTCAGGTACGCAGTATTTT.

This clonotype came up a few times. The rearrangement links TRBV29-1 to TRBJ2-1; the D gene is possibly TRBD1 (6 bases). The CDR3 has 16 amino acids. Trimming removed 8 bases from V and 13 bases from J, with 33 bases in between. Per germline, CDR1 SQVTM and CDR2 ANQGSEA. CDR3 sequence: CSTNEATQGGMGEQFF. The CDR3 DNA follows: TGCAGCACTAATGAGGCCACACAGGGTGGCATGGGTGAACAGTTCTTC.

This sequence joins TRBV11-1 and TRBJ2-1, with a possible D match to TRBD2 (6 bases). V lost 7 bases and J lost 2, with 24 bases in between. The CDR3 is made up of 18 amino acids. Germline V gene data show CDR1 as SGHAT and CDR2 as FQDESV (reference sequence). The CDR3 coding sequence is TGTGCCAGCATGGATACCCTTAGCCGGAGGGCCCCCTACAATGAGCAGTTCTTC. It encodes CASMDTLSRRAPYNEQFF. The full variable domain, in which reference TRBV11-1 and TRBJ2-1 provide the parts outside the CDR3, is EAEVAQSPRYKITEKSQAVAFWCDPISGHATLYWYRQILGQGPELLVQFQDESVVDDSQLPKDRFSAERLKGVDSTLKIQPAELGDSAMYLCASMDTLSRRAPYNEQFFGPGTRLTVL.

The genes are TRBV6-1 and TRBJ1-5; D might be TRBD1 (5 bases). CDR3 length equals 17 residues. Germline lookup yields CDR1 MNHNS and CDR2 SASEGT. V lost 11 bases to trimming and J lost 2 bases, with 25 bases between them. In nucleotides, the CDR3 is TGTGCCGGCATGCGTGGCAGGGCCCCATATCGCAATCAGCCCCAGCATTTT. As protein: CAGMRGRAPYRNQPQHF.

A remark on this clonotype: A much larger clone lies a single base off, so this may be a read error. The chain carries TRBV7-2 and TRBJ2-1, with D perhaps TRBD2 (6 bases). The CDR3 runs to 15 residues. Germline-derived CDR1 and CDR2 are SGHTA and FQGNSA. The CDR3 reads CVSSPRGSSYNEQFF. DNA of the CDR3: TGTGTCAGCAGCCCACGGGGGAGCTCCTACAATGAGCAGTTCTTC.

This clonotype appeared once. Its ends do not fully match the called genes, so a read error is possible. The chain uses TRBV12-3 or TRBV12-4 and TRBJ2-7; D unresolved. This CDR3 has 14 residues. In nucleotides, the CDR3 is TGTGCTAGCAGTTCTCGGATGCAAAAGTACGAGCAGTACTTC. The encoded protein is CASSSRMQKYEQYF.

This rearrangement joins TRBV4-3 to TRBJ1-4; 7 nucleotides match TRBD1. This CDR3 has 15 amino acids. The germline CDR1 and CDR2 sequences are LGHNA and YSLEER. The J segment lost 10 bases and the V segment lost 6 bases, leaving 14 bases of the junction unmatched. The CDR3, as DNA: TGCGCCAGCAGTCAATTCCAGGGGGGATCCGGAAAACTGTTTTTT. Protein sequence: CASSQFQGGSGKLFF.

Ten or more counts support this clonotype. This chain links TRBV7-9 with TRBJ2-2, with D perhaps TRBD2 (5 bases). V was shortened by 3 bases and J by 4 bases, with 9 bases between the two germline ends. The CDR3 consists of 14 residues. The V gene's germline CDR1 is SEHNR and CDR2 FQNEAQ (reference sequence). The CDR3 DNA follows: TGTGCCAGCAGCTTTATTGGGAGCACCGGGGAGCTGTTTTTT. This encodes CASSFIGSTGELFF.

About this clonotype itself: Sequence at one end of the junction differs from germline and may be a read error. The chain recombines TRBV6-6 with TRBJ2-5, with a tentative D call TRBD2 (6 bases). The length of the CDR3 is 13 residues. Germline V gene lookup returns CDR1 MNHNY and CDR2 SVGAGI (reference sequence). CDR3 in amino acids: CASSYSGGETRYF. CDR3 DNA: TGTGCCAGCAGTTACTCGGGGGGAGAGACCCGGTATTTC.

This clonotype was seen at least ten times. The chain carries TRBV6-2 or TRBV6-3 and TRBJ2-7; 7 bases fit TRBD2. The germline V gene has CDR1 MNHEY and CDR2 SVGEGT. Unmatched junction bases numbered 3, after V lost 0 bases and J lost 1 base. This CDR3 comprises 15 residues. CDR3 residues: CASSYSGLGSYEQYF. CDR3 bases: TGTGCCAGCAGTTACTCAGGACTAGGATCCTACGAGCAGTACTTC.

Concerning this clonotype: Given a much more abundant clone one base away, this may be a read error. The conserved final phenylalanine or tryptophan is absent from the CDR3, which likely points to a read error. This chain connects TRBV4-3 to TRBJ1-2, with TRBD1 identical over 7 bases. V gave up 4 bases and J gave up 7 bases; unmatched junction bases: 9. The germline V gene encodes CDR1 LGHNA and CDR2 YSLEER. This CDR3 is built from 14 residues. Written as DNA, the CDR3 is TGCGCCAGCAGCCGCGGAGACAGGGTTTCTGGCTACACCTTA. As protein: CASSRGDRVSGYTL.

Concerning this clonotype: One junction end disagrees with the germline gene, perhaps due to a read error. For the CDR3, the DNA is TGTGCCAGTAGTGAAGTGCTCCTTCTGTACTTC. This encodes CASSEVLLLYF. The rearrangement uses TRBV6-1 and TRBJ2-4; the D is unclear. The V gene's germline CDR1 is MNHNS and CDR2 SASEGT. CDR3 length: 11 residues.

Regarding this clonotype: At one end, the junction sequence differs from germline, possibly due to a read error. The chain couples TRBV11-1 to TRBJ1-2, with unresolved D. Per the germline V gene, CDR1 is SGHAT and CDR2 is FQDESV (reference sequence). The CDR3 is 14 amino acids. The CDR3 loop is CAGSLERQTYGYTF. CDR3 DNA sequence: TGTGCCGGCAGTTTAGAACGGCAGACCTATGGCTACACCTTC.

The chain carries TRBV20-1 and TRBJ2-5, with a possible D match to TRBD1 (5 bases). Looked up from germline, CDR1 is DFQATT and CDR2 is SNEGSKA (reference sequence). Trimming removed 3 bases at V and 2 bases at J, with 13 bases between. There are 14 residues in the CDR3. CDR3 sequence (DNA): TGCAGTGCTAGCCTGACAGCTACTCAAGAGACCCAGTACTTC. Encoded protein: CSASLTATQETQYF.

Comment on this clonotype: This may be a read error: a much more frequent sequence differs by one nucleotide. Here the CDR3 omits its conserved ending phenylalanine or tryptophan, so a read error is the likely source. This chain links TRBV24-1 with TRBJ1-2; 7 nucleotides align to TRBD1. Germline-derived CDR1 and CDR2 are KGHDR and SFDVKD. The CDR3 has 15 amino acids. The ends lost 4 bases at V and 4 bases at J; junction bases unmatched: 8. CDR3 protein: CATSEQTGSGYGYTL. The CDR3 DNA sequence: TGTGCCACCAGTGAGCAGACAGGGAGCGGCTATGGCTACACCCTC.

About this clonotype: Mismatch with germline at one junction end may stem from a read error. The CDR3 region has the DNA TGTGCTAGCAACCCTACTAGCGGGAGGCTTAATGAGCAGTTCTTC. Translated: CASNPTSGRLNEQFF. The chain carries TRBV12-3 or TRBV12-4 and TRBJ2-1; TRBD2 agrees at 12 bases. The CDR3 covers 15 residues.

V usage is TRBV11-3 and J usage is TRBJ1-5; TRBD1 is a possible D gene (5 bases). The CDR3 covers 14 residues. The V gene's germline CDR1 is SGHNT and CDR2 YENEEA. Trimming shortened V by 7 bases and J by 5 bases, and 15 bases separated the two germline ends. The CDR3 protein is CASIPGRRDQPQHF. The CDR3 nucleotides are TGTGCCAGCATCCCAGGGCGGAGGGATCAGCCCCAGCATTTT.

The chain has TRBV28 and TRBJ2-3; TRBD2 aligns across 14 bases. Per germline, CDR1 MDHEN and CDR2 SYDVKM. The CDR3 is 18 residues long. V shed 6 bases and J 7 bases; nucleotides not matched to a gene: 15. DNA for the CDR3: TGTGCCAGCAGCCTACTGGGACTAGCGGGAGTAGGGGCAAATACGCAGTATTTT. This codes for CASSLLGLAGVGANTQYF.

This clonotype was counted between two and nine times. The junction and the germline gene differ at one end; a read error may be behind it. V and J are TRBV6-1 and TRBJ1-4; D remains unclear. The CDR3 spans 13 residues. Germline V gives CDR1 MNHNS, CDR2 SASEGT. CDR3 sequence reads: CASTWNENEKLFF. The CDR3 coding sequence is TGTGCCAGCACCTGGAATGAGAATGAGAAACTGTTTTTT.

About this clonotype: This may stem from a read error, because a much larger clone lies one nucleotide away. This sequence joins TRBV28 and TRBJ2-1; D call uncertain. The germline V gene has CDR1 MDHEN and CDR2 SYDVKM. The CDR3 loop spans 14 amino acids. Trimming cost V 1 base and J 9 bases, with 13 bases left between them. In nucleotides, the CDR3 is TGTGCCAGCAGTTTATTTTCCATGTGGGGTGAGCAGTTCTTC. Amino acids: CASSLFSMWGEQFF.

A remark on this clonotype: Mismatch with germline at one junction end may stem from a read error. The chain has TRBV4-1 and TRBJ2-3, with a tentative D call TRBD1 (5 bases). The CDR3 is 14 amino acids. The germline V gene has CDR1 MGHRA and CDR2 YSYEKL. The CDR3 here is CASSQDQGIDMQYF. CDR3 in DNA: TGCGCCAGCAGCCAAGATCAGGGTATCGATATGCAGTATTTT.

As to this clonotype: The junction does not match germline at one end; this may be a read error. This chain links TRBV10-3 with TRBJ1-5; D gene ambiguous. Germline CDR1 and CDR2: ENHRY and SYGVKD. The CDR3 totals 13 residues. The CDR3 is CAIIPREDQPQHF. CDR3 nucleotide sequence: TGTGCTATCATCCCGCGGGAGGATCAGCCCCAGCATTTT.

As to this clonotype: Since a much larger clone is just one base distant, this may be a read error. The chain recombines TRBV12-3 or TRBV12-4 with TRBJ2-5, with TRBD2 matching 9 bases. The CDR3 runs to 15 residues. J lost 5 bases, V lost 6 bases, and 10 bases had no gene match. The CDR3 coding sequence is TGTGCCAGCAGCCGGATTAGCGGGAGTTGGGAGACCCAGTACTTC. Encoded protein: CASSRISGSWETQYF.

This clonotype was counted many times. The chain links TRBV4-2 to TRBJ1-1, with D possibly being TRBD1 (5 bases). Germline values: CDR1 LGHNA, CDR2 YNFKEQ. The CDR3 covers 15 residues. V lost 0 bases, J lost 3 bases, and 11 bases lay in between. The CDR3 DNA reads TGTGCCAGCAGCCAAGATCGAGGGGCTTACACTGAAGCTTTCTTT. This translates into CASSQDRGAYTEAFF.